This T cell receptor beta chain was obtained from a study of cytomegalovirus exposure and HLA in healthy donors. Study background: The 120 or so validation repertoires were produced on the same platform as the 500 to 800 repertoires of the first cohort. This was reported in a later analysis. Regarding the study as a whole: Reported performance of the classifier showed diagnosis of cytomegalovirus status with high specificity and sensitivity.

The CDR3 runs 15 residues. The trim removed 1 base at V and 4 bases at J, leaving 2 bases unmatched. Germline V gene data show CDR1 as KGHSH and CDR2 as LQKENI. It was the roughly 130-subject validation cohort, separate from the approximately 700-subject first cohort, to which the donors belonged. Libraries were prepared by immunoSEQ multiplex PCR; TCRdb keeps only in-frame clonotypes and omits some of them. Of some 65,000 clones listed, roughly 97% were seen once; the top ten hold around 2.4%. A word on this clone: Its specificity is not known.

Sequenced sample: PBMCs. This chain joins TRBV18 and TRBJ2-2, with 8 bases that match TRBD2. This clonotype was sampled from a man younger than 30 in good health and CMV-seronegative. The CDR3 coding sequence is TGTGCCAGCTCACCACGAAGCGGGAGCACCGGGGAGCTGTTTTTT. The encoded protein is CASSPRSGSTGELFF.